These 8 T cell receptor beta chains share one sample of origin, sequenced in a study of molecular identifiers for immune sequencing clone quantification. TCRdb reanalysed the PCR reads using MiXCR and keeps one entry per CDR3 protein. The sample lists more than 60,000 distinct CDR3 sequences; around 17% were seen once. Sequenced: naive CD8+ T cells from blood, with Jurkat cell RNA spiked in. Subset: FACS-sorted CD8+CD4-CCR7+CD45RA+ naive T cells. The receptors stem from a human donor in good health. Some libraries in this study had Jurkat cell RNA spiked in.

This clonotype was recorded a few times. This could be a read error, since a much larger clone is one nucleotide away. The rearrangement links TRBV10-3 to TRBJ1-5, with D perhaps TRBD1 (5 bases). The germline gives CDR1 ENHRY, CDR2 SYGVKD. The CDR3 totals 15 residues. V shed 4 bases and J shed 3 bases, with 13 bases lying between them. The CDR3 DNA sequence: TGTGCCATCAGTGGGGCAGGGTATCCCAATCAGCCCCAGCATTTT. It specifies CAISGAGYPNQPQHF.

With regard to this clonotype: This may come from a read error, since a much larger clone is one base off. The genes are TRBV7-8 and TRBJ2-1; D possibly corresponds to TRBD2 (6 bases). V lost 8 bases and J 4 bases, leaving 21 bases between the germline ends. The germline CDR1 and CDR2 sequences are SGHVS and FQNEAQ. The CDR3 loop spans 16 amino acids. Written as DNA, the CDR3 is TGTGCCAGCGGAAATTATGGGGCGGGATGTTACAATGAGCAGTTCTTC. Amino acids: CASGNYGAGCYNEQFF.

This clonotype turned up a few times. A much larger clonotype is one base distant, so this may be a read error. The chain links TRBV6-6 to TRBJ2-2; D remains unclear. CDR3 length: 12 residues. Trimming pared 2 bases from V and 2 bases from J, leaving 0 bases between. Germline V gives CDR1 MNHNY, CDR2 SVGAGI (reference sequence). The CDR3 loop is CASSYNTGELFF. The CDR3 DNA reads TGTGCCAGCAGTTACAACACCGGGGAGCTGTTTTTT.

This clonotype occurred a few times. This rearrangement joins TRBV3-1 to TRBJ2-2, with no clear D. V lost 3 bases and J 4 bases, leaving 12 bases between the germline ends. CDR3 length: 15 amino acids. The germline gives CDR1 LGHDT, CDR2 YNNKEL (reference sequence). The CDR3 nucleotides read TGTGCCAGCAGCCACGCCTACCTGGCCACCGGGGAGCTGTTTTTT. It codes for CASSHAYLATGELFF.

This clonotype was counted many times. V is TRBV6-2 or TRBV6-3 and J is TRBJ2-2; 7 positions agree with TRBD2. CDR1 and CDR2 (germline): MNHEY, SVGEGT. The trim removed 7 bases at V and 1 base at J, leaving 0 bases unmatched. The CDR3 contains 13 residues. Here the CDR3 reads CASKRENTGELFF. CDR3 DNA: TGTGCCAGCAAGCGGGAGAACACCGGGGAGCTGTTTTTT.

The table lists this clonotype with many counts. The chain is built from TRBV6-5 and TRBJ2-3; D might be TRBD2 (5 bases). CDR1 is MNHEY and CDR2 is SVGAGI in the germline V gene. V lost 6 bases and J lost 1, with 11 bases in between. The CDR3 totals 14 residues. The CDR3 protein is CASRYGIGTDTQYF. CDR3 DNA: TGTGCCAGCAGGTACGGGATTGGCACAGATACGCAGTATTTT.

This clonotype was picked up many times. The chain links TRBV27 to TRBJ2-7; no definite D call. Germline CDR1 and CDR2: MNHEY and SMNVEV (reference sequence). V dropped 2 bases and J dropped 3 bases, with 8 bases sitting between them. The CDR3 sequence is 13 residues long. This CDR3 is CASSLGVNYEQYF. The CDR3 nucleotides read TGTGCCAGCAGTTTAGGGGTGAACTACGAGCAGTACTTC.

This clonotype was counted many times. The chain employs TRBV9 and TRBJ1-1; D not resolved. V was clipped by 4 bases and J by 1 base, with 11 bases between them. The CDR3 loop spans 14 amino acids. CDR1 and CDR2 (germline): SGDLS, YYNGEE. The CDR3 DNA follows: TGTGCCAGCAGCACAACGCATTCGAACACTGAAGCTTTCTTT. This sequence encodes CASSTTHSNTEAFF.